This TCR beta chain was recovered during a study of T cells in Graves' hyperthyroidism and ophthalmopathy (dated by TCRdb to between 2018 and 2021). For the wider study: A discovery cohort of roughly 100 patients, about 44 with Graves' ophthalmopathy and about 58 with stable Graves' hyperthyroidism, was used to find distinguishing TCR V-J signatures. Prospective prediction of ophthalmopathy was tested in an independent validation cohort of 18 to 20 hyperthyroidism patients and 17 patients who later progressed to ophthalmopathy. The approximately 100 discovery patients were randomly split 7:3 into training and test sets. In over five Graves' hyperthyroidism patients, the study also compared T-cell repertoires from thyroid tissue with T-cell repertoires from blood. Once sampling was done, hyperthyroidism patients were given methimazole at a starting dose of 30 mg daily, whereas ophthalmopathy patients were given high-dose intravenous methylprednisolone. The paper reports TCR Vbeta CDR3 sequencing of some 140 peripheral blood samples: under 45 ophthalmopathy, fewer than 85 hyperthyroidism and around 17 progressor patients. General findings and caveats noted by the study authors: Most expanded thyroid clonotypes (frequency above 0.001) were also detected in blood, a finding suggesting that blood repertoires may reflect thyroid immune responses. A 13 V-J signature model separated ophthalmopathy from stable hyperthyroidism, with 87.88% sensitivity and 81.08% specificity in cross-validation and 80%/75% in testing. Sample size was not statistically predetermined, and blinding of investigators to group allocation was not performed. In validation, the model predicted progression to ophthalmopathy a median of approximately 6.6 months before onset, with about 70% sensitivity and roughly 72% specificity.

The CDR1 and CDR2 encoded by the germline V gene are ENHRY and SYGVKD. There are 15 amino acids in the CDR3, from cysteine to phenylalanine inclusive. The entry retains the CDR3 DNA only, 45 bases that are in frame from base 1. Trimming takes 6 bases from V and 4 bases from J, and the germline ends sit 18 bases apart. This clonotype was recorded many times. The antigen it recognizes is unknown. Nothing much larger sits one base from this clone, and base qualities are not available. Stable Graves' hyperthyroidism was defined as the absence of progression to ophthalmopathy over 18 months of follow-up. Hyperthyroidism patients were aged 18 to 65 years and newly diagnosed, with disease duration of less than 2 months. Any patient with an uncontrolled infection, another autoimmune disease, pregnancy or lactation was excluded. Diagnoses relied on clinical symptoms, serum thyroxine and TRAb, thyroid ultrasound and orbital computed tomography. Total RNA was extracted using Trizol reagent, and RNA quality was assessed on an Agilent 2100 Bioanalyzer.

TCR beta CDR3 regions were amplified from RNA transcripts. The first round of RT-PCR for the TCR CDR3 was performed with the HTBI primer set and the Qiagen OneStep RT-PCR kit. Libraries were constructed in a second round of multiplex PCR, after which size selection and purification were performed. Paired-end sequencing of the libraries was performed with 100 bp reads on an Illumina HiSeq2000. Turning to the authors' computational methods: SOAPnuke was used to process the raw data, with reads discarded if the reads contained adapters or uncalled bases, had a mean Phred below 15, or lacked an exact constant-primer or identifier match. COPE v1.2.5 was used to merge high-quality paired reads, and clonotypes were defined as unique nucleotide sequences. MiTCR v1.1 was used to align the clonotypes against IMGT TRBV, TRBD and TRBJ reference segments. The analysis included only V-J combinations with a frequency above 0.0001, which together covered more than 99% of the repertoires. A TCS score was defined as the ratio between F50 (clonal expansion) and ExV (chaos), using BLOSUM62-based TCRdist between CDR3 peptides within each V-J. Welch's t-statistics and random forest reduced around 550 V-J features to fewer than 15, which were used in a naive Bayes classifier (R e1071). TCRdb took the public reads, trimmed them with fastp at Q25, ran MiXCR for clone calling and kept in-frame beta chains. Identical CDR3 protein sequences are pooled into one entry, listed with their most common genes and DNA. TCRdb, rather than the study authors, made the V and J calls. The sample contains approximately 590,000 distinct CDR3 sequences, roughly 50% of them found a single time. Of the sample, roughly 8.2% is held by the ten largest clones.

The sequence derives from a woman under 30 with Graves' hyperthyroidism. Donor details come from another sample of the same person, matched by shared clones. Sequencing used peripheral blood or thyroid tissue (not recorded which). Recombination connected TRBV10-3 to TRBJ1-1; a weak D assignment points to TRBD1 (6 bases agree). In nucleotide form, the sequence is TGTGCCATCAGCCCGCCGGGACATTCGGCCACTGAAGCTTTCTTT. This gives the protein CAISPPGHSATEAFF.